This T cell receptor beta chain is from a study of T cell responses to AZD1222 COVID-19 vaccine. Background on the study: Some second doses came at about 4 weeks and others at about 12 weeks; these were pooled.

Generated by immunoSEQ multiplex PCR, the TCRdb table keeps only in-frame clones and is missing some. The sample lists about 120,000 clones, roughly 88% occurring once. This clone was counted only a few times. No antigen is known for it. This CDR3 spans 14 amino acids. Per germline, CDR1 KGHSH and CDR2 LQKENI. V lost 6 bases and J lost 9, with 17 bases in between. Study observations and caveats: Only a handful of AZD1222 recipients, several in all, had baseline seropositivity. Most donors were white British, females outnumbered males, and clonal diversity was possibly underestimated.

The TCR was taken from an adult in good health. The chain has TRBV18 and TRBJ1-4, with D possibly being TRBD1 (5 bases). The input for sequencing was peripheral blood, taken on day 0 of AZD1222 vaccination. DNA of the CDR3: TGTGCCAGCTCCCCCGGGGTTCAGGACAAAAAACTGTTTTTT. Translated, it gives CASSPGVQDKKLFF.